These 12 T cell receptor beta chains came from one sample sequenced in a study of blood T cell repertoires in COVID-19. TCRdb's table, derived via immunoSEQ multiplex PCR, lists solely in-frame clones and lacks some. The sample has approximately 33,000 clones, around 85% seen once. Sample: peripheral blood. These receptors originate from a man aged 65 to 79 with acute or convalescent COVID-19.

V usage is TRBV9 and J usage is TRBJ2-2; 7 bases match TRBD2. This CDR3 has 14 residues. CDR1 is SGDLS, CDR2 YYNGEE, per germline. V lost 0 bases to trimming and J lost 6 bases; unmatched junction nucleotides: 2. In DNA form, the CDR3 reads TGTGCCAGCAGCGTAGGAGCGGGATCCGGGGAGCTGTTTTTT. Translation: CASSVGAGSGELFF.

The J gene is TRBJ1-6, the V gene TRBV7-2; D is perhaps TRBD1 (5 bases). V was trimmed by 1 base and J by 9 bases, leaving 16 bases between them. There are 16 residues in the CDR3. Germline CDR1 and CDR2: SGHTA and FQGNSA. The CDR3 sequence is CASSLDIGAYGSPLHF. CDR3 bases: TGTGCCAGCAGCTTAGATATAGGGGCCTATGGTTCACCCCTCCACTTT.

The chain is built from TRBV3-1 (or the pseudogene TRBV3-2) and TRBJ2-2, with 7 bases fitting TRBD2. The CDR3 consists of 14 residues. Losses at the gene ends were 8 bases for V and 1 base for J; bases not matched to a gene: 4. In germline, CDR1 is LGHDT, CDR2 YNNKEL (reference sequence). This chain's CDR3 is CASGGEENTGELFF. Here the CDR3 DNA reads TGTGCCAGCGGGGGGGAAGAGAACACCGGGGAGCTGTTTTTT.

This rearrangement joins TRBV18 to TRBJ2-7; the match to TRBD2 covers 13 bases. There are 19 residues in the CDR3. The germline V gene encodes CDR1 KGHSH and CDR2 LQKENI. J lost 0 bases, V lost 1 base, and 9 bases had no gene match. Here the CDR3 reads CASSPLGLAGAPSSYEQYF. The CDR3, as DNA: TGTGCCAGCTCACCACTAGGACTAGCGGGAGCCCCTAGCTCCTACGAGCAGTACTTC.

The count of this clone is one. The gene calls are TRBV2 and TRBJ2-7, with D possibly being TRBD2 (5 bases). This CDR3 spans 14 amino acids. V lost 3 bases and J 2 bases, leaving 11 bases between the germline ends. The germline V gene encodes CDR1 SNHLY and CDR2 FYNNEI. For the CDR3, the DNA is TGTGCCAGCAGTGAGAGGGCAGGTACCTACGAGCAGTACTTC. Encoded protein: CASSERAGTYEQYF.

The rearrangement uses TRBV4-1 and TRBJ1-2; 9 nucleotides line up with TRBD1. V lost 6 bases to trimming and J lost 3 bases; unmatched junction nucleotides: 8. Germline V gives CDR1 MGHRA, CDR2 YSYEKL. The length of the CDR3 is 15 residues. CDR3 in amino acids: CASSPLRTGDYGYTF. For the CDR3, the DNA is TGCGCCAGCAGTCCTCTAAGGACAGGGGACTATGGCTACACCTTC.

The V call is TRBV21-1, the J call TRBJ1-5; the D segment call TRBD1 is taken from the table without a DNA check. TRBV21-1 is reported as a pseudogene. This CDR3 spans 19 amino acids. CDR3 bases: TGTGCCAGCAACTCACTCATAATAAACTGGGGGGACAGATATCAGCCCCAGCATTTT. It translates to CASNSLIINWGDRYQPQHF.

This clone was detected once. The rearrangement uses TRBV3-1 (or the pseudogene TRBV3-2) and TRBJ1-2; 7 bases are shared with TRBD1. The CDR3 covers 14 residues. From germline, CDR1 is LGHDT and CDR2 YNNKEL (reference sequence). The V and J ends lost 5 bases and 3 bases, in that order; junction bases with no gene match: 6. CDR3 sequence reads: CASSSTGDDYGYTF. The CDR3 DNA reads TGTGCCAGCAGCAGTACAGGGGACGACTATGGCTACACCTTC.

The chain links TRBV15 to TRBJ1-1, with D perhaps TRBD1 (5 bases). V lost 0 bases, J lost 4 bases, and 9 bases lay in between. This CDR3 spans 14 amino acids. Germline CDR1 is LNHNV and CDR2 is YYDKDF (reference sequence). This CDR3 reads CATSRESGGTEAFF. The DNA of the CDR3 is TGTGCCACCAGCAGAGAATCGGGGGGCACTGAAGCTTTCTTT.

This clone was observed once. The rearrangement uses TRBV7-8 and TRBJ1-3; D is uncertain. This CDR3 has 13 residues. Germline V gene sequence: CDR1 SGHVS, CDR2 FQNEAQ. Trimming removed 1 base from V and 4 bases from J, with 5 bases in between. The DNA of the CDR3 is TGTGCCAGCAGCTTAGGGGAGGGAAACACCATATATTTT. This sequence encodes CASSLGEGNTIYF.

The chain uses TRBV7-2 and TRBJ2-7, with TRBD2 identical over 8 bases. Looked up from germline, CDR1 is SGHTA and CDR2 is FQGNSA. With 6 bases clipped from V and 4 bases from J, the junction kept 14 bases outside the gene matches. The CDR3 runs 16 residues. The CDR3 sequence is CASSHTGRAGAYEQYF. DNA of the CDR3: TGTGCCAGCAGTCACACGGGGCGAGCGGGAGCTTACGAGCAGTACTTC.

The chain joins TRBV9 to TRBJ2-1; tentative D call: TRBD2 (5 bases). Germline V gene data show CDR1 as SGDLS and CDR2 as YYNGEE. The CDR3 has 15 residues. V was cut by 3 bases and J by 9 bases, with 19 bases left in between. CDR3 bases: TGTGCCAGCAGCGCGGCCCAAATAGACTACGGTGAGCAGTTCTTC. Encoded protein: CASSAAQIDYGEQFF.